This T cell receptor (beta chain) was retrieved from a study of shared T cell receptors in the human thymus. V was pared by 1 base and J by 3 bases, with 18 bases between. CDR3 length equals 18 residues. Germline CDR1 and CDR2: SGHVS and FQNEAQ. Repertoires were generated with immunoSEQ multiplex PCR, while TCRdb's copy carries only in-frame clones and drops some. The table lists about 660,000 clones, 88% of them singletons. The same data also went into a second study, on human thymus T cells. As reported in that work: Donation was from healthy Finnish infants who were having corrective surgery that addressed congenital heart defects.

The V call is TRBV7-8, the J call TRBJ1-4; D is possibly TRBD1 (5 bases). The source of this sequence is a boy less than two years old with a congenital heart defect. Sequencing input: thymocytes. CDR3 DNA sequence: TGTGCCAGCAGCTTAGTGTCGTGTCTCAGGGTTTCTAATGAAAAACTGTTTTTT. Amino acids: CASSLVSCLRVSNEKLFF.